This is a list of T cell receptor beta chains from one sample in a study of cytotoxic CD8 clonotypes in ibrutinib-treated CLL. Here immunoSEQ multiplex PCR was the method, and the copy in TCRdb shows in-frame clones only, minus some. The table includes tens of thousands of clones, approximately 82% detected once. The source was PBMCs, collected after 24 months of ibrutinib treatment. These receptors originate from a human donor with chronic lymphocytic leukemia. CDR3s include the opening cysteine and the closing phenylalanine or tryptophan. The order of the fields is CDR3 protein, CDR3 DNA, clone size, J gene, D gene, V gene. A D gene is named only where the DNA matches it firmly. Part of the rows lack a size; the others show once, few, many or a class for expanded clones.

CDR3aa: CASSRRTSGSLVQETQYF
CDR3nt: TGTGCCAGTAGTCGAAGGACTAGCGGGAGTCTCGTTCAAGAGACCCAGTACTTC
abundance: NA
j_gene: TRBJ2-5
d_gene: TRBD2
v_gene: TRBV19

CDR3aa: CASGTSGNTGELFF
CDR3nt: TGTGCCAGCGGGACTAGCGGGAACACCGGGGAGCTGTTTTTT
abundance: NA
j_gene: TRBJ2-2
d_gene: TRBD2
v_gene: TRBV9

CDR3aa: CAGSLAGGADTQYF
CDR3nt: TGCGCCGGCAGCTTGGCAGGGGGGGCAGATACGCAGTATTTT
abundance: NA
j_gene: TRBJ2-3
d_gene: NA
v_gene: TRBV5-1

CDR3aa: CSVERNTGELFF
CDR3nt: TGCAGCGTTGAGAGGAACACCGGGGAGCTGTTTTTT
abundance: NA
j_gene: TRBJ2-2
d_gene: NA
v_gene: TRBV29-1

CDR3aa: CASSAGQTQTNEKLFF
CDR3nt: TGTGCCAGCAGCGCCGGACAGACCCAAACTAATGAAAAACTGTTTTTT
abundance: once
j_gene: TRBJ1-4
d_gene: NA
v_gene: TRBV7-9

CDR3aa: CASRTERLSYGYTF
CDR3nt: TGTGCCAGCAGAACGGAACGCCTGAGCTATGGCTACACCTTC
abundance: NA
j_gene: TRBJ1-2
d_gene: NA
v_gene: TRBV7-2

CDR3aa: CASSPLAGGIEFF
CDR3nt: TGTGCCAGCAGTCCCCTAGCGGGAGGAATAGAGTTCTTC
abundance: NA
j_gene: TRBJ2-1
d_gene: TRBD2
v_gene: TRBV6-1

CDR3aa: CASSQARGVRYGYTF
CDR3nt: TGCGCCAGCAGCCAAGCCAGGGGTGTACGCTATGGCTACACCTTC
abundance: NA
j_gene: TRBJ1-2
d_gene: NA
v_gene: TRBV4-3

CDR3aa: CASSLGGHTNEQFF
CDR3nt: TGCGCCAGCAGCTTGGGGGGACACACCAATGAGCAGTTCTTC
abundance: NA
j_gene: TRBJ2-1
d_gene: NA
v_gene: TRBV5-1

CDR3aa: CASSGTGTGFYEQYF
CDR3nt: TGTGCCAGCAGCGGAACCGGGACAGGGTTCTACGAGCAGTACTTC
abundance: NA
j_gene: TRBJ2-7
d_gene: TRBD1
v_gene: TRBV5-5

CDR3aa: CASSWGAEASDTQYF
CDR3nt: TGCGCCAGCAGCTGGGGGGCCGAGGCCTCAGATACGCAGTATTTT
abundance: NA
j_gene: TRBJ2-3
d_gene: NA
v_gene: TRBV5-1

CDR3aa: CASSQDYGITRDEQFF
CDR3nt: TGCGCCAGCAGCCAGGACTACGGGATAACAAGGGATGAGCAGTTCTTC
abundance: NA
j_gene: TRBJ2-1
d_gene: NA
v_gene: TRBV4-3

CDR3aa: CASSRTGVDSYEQYF
CDR3nt: TGTGCCAGCAGCAGGACAGGGGTGGATTCCTACGAGCAGTACTTC
abundance: NA
j_gene: TRBJ2-7
d_gene: TRBD1
v_gene: TRBV11-2

CDR3aa: CASSESQILTEAFF
CDR3nt: TGTGCCAGCAGTGAATCCCAAATTTTGACTGAAGCTTTCTTT
abundance: NA
j_gene: TRBJ1-1
d_gene: NA
v_gene: TRBV6-1

CDR3aa: CASSLQGGPWFENIQYF
CDR3nt: TGTGCCAGCAGCTTACAGGGTGGCCCATGGTTTGAAAACATTCAGTACTTC
abundance: medium-sized
j_gene: TRBJ2-4
d_gene: NA
v_gene: TRBV7-6

CDR3aa: CASRGRGRALSEQFF
CDR3nt: TGTGCCAGTAGAGGTCGCGGGAGGGCCTTGAGTGAGCAGTTCTTC
abundance: NA
j_gene: TRBJ2-1
d_gene: TRBD2
v_gene: TRBV19

CDR3aa: CASRVIQNTEAFF
CDR3nt: TGTGCCAGCAGAGTTATACAAAACACTGAAGCTTTCTTT
abundance: NA
j_gene: TRBJ1-1
d_gene: NA
v_gene: TRBV6-6

CDR3aa: CASSLFSSTDTQYF
CDR3nt: TGTGCCAGCAGTTTATTTTCCAGCACAGATACGCAGTATTTT
abundance: NA
j_gene: TRBJ2-3
d_gene: NA
v_gene: TRBV28

CDR3aa: CASSPTGTGELFF
CDR3nt: TGTGCCAGCAGCCCAACTGGAACCGGGGAGCTGTTTTTT
abundance: NA
j_gene: TRBJ2-2
d_gene: NA
v_gene: TRBV7-7

CDR3aa: CASSRDRNNEQFF
CDR3nt: TGCGCCAGCAGCCGGGACAGAAACAATGAGCAGTTCTTC
abundance: NA
j_gene: TRBJ2-1
d_gene: TRBD1
v_gene: TRBV4-3

CDR3aa: CASSYPKGLGKQYF
CDR3nt: TGTGCCAGCAGTTACCCAAAGGGCCTTGGAAAGCAGTACTTC
abundance: NA
j_gene: TRBJ2-7
d_gene: NA
v_gene: TRBV6-5

CDR3aa: CASSEPPSGGTEAFF
CDR3nt: TGTGCCAGTAGTGAACCCCCGTCGGGCGGCACTGAAGCTTTCTTT
abundance: once
j_gene: TRBJ1-1
d_gene: NA
v_gene: TRBV19

CDR3aa: CASSSLRDRGPNEQFF
CDR3nt: TGTGCCAGCAGCTCGCTACGGGACAGGGGGCCCAATGAGCAGTTCTTC
abundance: NA
j_gene: TRBJ2-1
d_gene: TRBD1
v_gene: TRBV11-2

CDR3aa: CASSTTRRAGTGAKNIQYF
CDR3nt: TGTGCCAGCAGCACTACTCGGAGGGCAGGAACAGGGGCTAAAAACATTCAGTACTTC
abundance: NA
j_gene: TRBJ2-4
d_gene: NA
v_gene: TRBV21-1

CDR3aa: CASSPIQGSASGANVLTF
CDR3nt: TGTGCCAGCTCACCCATACAGGGGTCTGCCTCTGGGGCCAACGTCCTGACTTTC
abundance: NA
j_gene: TRBJ2-6
d_gene: TRBD1
v_gene: TRBV18

CDR3aa: CACDGTSAYNEQFF
CDR3nt: TGTGCCTGCGACGGGACTAGCGCCTACAATGAGCAGTTCTTC
abundance: once
j_gene: TRBJ2-1
d_gene: TRBD2
v_gene: TRBV30

CDR3aa: CASSSRKTGATNTEAFF
CDR3nt: TGTGCCAGCAGCTCCCGGAAGACAGGGGCCACGAACACTGAAGCTTTCTTT
abundance: NA
j_gene: TRBJ1-1
d_gene: TRBD1
v_gene: TRBV13

CDR3aa: CASSRTGNYGYTF
CDR3nt: TGTGCCAGCAGCCGTACAGGAAACTATGGCTACACCTTC
abundance: NA
j_gene: TRBJ1-2
d_gene: NA
v_gene: TRBV9

CDR3aa: CAISEGAYEQYF
CDR3nt: TGTGCCATCAGTGAGGGGGCCTACGAGCAGTACTTC
abundance: NA
j_gene: TRBJ2-7
d_gene: NA
v_gene: TRBV10-3

CDR3aa: CASSLPPGSSYNEQFF
CDR3nt: TGTGCCAGCAGTCTTCCCCCAGGTAGCTCCTACAATGAGCAGTTCTTC
abundance: NA
j_gene: TRBJ2-1
d_gene: NA
v_gene: TRBV27

CDR3aa: CASSVDGLSGNTIYF
CDR3nt: TGTGCCAGCAGCGTAGATGGCCTTTCTGGAAACACCATATATTTT
abundance: NA
j_gene: TRBJ1-3
d_gene: NA
v_gene: TRBV9

CDR3aa: CASSSRTSGSDEQFF
CDR3nt: TGTGCCAGCAGTTCTCGGACTAGCGGGAGTGATGAGCAGTTCTTC
abundance: NA
j_gene: TRBJ2-1
d_gene: TRBD2
v_gene: TRBV6-6

CDR3aa: CAWSVTRLAGNTGELFF
CDR3nt: TGTGCCTGGAGTGTAACGCGGCTAGCGGGCAACACCGGGGAGCTGTTTTTT
abundance: NA
j_gene: TRBJ2-2
d_gene: TRBD2
v_gene: TRBV30

CDR3aa: CASLPQQGLGYTF
CDR3nt: TGTGCCAGTTTGCCCCAGCAGGGGCTTGGCTACACCTTC
abundance: NA
j_gene: TRBJ1-2
d_gene: NA
v_gene: TRBV19

CDR3aa: CASSPNSGRADTQYF
CDR3nt: TGTGCCAGCAGCCCTAATTCCGGGAGGGCAGATACGCAGTATTTT
abundance: once
j_gene: TRBJ2-3
d_gene: TRBD2
v_gene: TRBV11-3

CDR3aa: CASSLASGLYNEQFF
CDR3nt: TGCGCCAGCAGCTTGGCGAGCGGACTCTACAATGAGCAGTTCTTC
abundance: once
j_gene: TRBJ2-1
d_gene: NA
v_gene: TRBV5-1

CDR3aa: CASSPARRYEQYF
CDR3nt: TGTGCCAGCAGCCCCGCTAGGCGCTACGAGCAGTACTTC
abundance: NA
j_gene: TRBJ2-7
d_gene: NA
v_gene: TRBV6-6

CDR3aa: CASGGRAATGELFF
CDR3nt: TGTGCCTCAGGGGGCAGGGCGGCCACCGGGGAGCTGTTTTTT
abundance: NA
j_gene: TRBJ2-2
d_gene: TRBD1
v_gene: TRBV6-1

CDR3aa: CASRTGTSGRTDTQYF
CDR3nt: TGTGCCAGCAGAACAGGGACTAGCGGGAGAACGGATACGCAGTATTTT
abundance: NA
j_gene: TRBJ2-3
d_gene: TRBD2
v_gene: TRBV28

CDR3aa: CASSYSSGQGIEQYF
CDR3nt: TGTGCCAGCAGTTACTCCAGCGGACAGGGGATCGAGCAGTACTTC
abundance: NA
j_gene: TRBJ2-7
d_gene: TRBD1
v_gene: TRBV6-5

CDR3aa: CASGLSGDQETQYF
CDR3nt: TGCGCCAGCGGGTTATCAGGGGACCAAGAGACCCAGTACTTC
abundance: NA
j_gene: TRBJ2-5
d_gene: NA
v_gene: TRBV10-2